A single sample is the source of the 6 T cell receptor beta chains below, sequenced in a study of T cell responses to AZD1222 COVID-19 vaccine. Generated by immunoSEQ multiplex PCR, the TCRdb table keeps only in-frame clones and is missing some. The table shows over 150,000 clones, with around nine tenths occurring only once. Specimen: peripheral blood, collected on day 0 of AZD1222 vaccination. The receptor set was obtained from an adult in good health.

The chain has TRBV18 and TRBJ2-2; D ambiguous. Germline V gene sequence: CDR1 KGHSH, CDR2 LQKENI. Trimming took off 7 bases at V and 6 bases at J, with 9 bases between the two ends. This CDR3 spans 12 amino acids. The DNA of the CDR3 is TGTGCCAGCTTAAGTGCCCCCGGGGAGCTGTTTTTT. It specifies CASLSAPGELFF.

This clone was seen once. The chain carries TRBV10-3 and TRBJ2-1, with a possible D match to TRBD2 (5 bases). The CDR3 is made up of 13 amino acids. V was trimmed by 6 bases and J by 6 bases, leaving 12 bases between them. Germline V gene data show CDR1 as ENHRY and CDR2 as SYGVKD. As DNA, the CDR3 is TGTGCCATCAGACCGGACTGGGGCAATGAGCAGTTCTTC. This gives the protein CAIRPDWGNEQFF.

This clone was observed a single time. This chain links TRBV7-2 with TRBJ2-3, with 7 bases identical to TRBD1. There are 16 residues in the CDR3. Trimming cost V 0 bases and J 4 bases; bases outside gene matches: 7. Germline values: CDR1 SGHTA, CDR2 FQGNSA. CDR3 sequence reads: CASSLAKGGWADTQYF. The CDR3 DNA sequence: TGTGCCAGCAGCTTAGCGAAAGGGGGCTGGGCAGATACGCAGTATTTT.

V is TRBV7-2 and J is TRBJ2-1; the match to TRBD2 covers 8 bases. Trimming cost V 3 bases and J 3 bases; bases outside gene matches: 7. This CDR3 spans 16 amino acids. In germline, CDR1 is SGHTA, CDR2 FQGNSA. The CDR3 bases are TGTGCCAGCAGCTTCTCTTACGGGAGGGGCTACAATGAGCAGTTCTTC. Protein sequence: CASSFSYGRGYNEQFF.

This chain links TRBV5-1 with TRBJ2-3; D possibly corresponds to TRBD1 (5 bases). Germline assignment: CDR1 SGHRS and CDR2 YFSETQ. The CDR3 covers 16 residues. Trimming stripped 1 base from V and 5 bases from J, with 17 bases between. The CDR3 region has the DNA TGCGCCAGCAGCTTGACCGACATCCTAAGGGGAGATACGCAGTATTTT. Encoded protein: CASSLTDILRGDTQYF. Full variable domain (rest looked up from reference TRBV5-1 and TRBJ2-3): KAGVTQTPRYLIKTRGQQVTLSCSPISGHRSVSWYQQTPGQGLQFLFEYFSETQRNKGNFPGRFSGRQFSNSRSEMNVSTLELGDSALYLCASSLTDILRGDTQYFGPGTRLTVL.

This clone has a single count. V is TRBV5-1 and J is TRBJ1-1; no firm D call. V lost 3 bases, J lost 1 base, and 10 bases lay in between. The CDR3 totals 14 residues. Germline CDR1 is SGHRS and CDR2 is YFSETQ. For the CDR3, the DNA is TGCGCCAGCAGCTACCCAAGATCGAACACTGAAGCTTTCTTT. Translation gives CASSYPRSNTEAFF. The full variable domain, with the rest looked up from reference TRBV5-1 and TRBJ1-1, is KAGVTQTPRYLIKTRGQQVTLSCSPISGHRSVSWYQQTPGQGLQFLFEYFSETQRNKGNFPGRFSGRQFSNSRSEMNVSTLELGDSALYLCASSYPRSNTEAFFGQGTRLTVV.